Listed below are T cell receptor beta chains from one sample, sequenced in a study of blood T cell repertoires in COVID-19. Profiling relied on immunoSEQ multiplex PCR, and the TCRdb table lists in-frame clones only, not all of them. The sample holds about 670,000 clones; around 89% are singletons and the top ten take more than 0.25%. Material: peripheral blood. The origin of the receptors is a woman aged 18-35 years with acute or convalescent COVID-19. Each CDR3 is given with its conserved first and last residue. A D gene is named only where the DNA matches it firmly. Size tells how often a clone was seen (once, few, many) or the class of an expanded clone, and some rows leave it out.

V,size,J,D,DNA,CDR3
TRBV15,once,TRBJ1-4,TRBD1,TGTGCCACCAGCAGACCATGGCCGGGACAGTCATTTGCAACTAATGAAAAACTGTTTTTT,CATSRPWPGQSFATNEKLFF
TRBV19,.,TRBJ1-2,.,TGTGCCAGTAGTAACCGCGGGCCGAGTAACTATGGCTACACCTTC,CASSNRGPSNYGYTF
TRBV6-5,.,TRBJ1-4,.,TGTGCCAGCCGCGGTGAAAAACTGTTTTTT,CASRGEKLFF
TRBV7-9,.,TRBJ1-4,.,TGTGCCAGCAGCCCTGAGGGCAGACAAAAACTGTTTTTT,CASSPEGRQKLFF
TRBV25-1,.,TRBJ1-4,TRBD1,TGTGCCAGCGGGGGACAGGGACTAAAAGAAAAACTGTTTTTT,CASGGQGLKEKLFF
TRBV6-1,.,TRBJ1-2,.,TGTGCCAGCAGTGACGGGGTTGGCTACACCTTC,CASSDGVGYTF
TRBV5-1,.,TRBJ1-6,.,TGCGCCAGCAGTCTGGTAGTCAGGGCCGAATCACCCCTCCACTTT,CASSLVVRAESPLHF
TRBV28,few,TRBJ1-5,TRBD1,TGTGCCAGCAGTGTCCTACAGGGGGCGGGTTTATATCAGCCCCAGCATTTT,CASSVLQGAGLYQPQHF
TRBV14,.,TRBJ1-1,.,TGTGCCAGCAGAGAAGAGGGGGTGAAGAACACTGAAGCTTTCTTT,CASREEGVKNTEAFF
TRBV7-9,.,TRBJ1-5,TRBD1,TGTGCCAGCGGACAGGACAGCAATCAGCCCCAGCATTTT,CASGQDSNQPQHF
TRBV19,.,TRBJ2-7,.,TGTGCCAGTAGTGCCGGACAGGACCTGGAGGGCGAGCAGTACTTC,CASSAGQDLEGEQYF
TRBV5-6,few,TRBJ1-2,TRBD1,TGTGCCAGCAGCTACGGGACAGGGCCCTATGGCTACACCTTC,CASSYGTGPYGYTF
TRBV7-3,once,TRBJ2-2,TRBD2,TGTGCCAGCAGCAATAGCGGGGGGAACACCGGGGAGCTGTTTTTT,CASSNSGGNTGELFF
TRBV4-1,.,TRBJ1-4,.,TGCGCCAGCAGCCAAGTGGCTCAGGGGGAAAAACTGTTTTTT,CASSQVAQGEKLFF
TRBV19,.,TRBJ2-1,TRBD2,TGTGCCAGTAGTAACCCCCCGGGGGGGACATACAATGAGCAGTTCTTC,CASSNPPGGTYNEQFF
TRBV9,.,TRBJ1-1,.,TGTGCCAGCAGCGTAGGGGGAGGGCTGGCTTTCTTT,CASSVGGGLAFF
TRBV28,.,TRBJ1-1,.,TGTGCCAGCAGTAGTATGGTATTCGGTGAAGCTTTCTTT,CASSSMVFGEAFF
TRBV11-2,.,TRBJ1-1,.,TGTGCCAGCAGCTTAGAGGGGGCGCGGAGGACTGAAGCTTTCTTT,CASSLEGARRTEAFF
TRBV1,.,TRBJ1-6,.,TGCACCAGCAGCCAAGGCGGGTTCGTCAATAATTCACCCCTCCACTTT,CTSSQGGFVNNSPLHF
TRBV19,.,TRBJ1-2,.,TGTGCCATTCTACACCAGATACTAGGCATGGGCTATGGCTACACCTTC,CAILHQILGMGYGYTF
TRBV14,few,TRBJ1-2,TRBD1,TGTGCCAGCAGCAAACTACCGGGACAGAGTTATGGCTACACCTTC,CASSKLPGQSYGYTF
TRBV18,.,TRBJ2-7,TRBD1,TGTGCCAGCTCAACCTCCACAGGGGGCTCTTTAGAGCAGTACTTC,CASSTSTGGSLEQYF
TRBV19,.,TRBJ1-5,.,TGTGCCAGTAGTACAGGAGGGATTGGTCAGCCCCAGCATTTT,CASSTGGIGQPQHF
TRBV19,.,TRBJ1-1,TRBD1,TGTGCCAGTAGTATGGGTCCGGGACAGGAGTTTACTGAAGCTTTCTTT,CASSMGPGQEFTEAFF
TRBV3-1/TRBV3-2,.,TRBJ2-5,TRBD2,TGTGCCAGCAGCCAACTCATTAGCGGGGGCGCAGGGGAGACCCAGTACTTC,CASSQLISGGAGETQYF
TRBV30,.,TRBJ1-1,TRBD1,TGTGCCTGGAGTGTACAGGGGACTGAAGCTTTCTTT,CAWSVQGTEAFF
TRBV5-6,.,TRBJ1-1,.,TGTGCCAGCAGCCCGGGGGGTCCTGAAGCTTTCTTT,CASSPGGPEAFF